The T cell receptor beta chain described here comes from a study of cytomegalovirus exposure and HLA in healthy donors. Study findings and constraints: Evidence from a later analysis indicated that most CMV-associated TCR beta chains looked HLA-restricted. Associated with cytomegalovirus, according to the listing, were 150 to 200 TCR beta chains. About 87% or about 30% of the time was how often most TCR beta V segments were productive, according to an earlier analysis. Sequencing depth roughly uniform across donors was assumed in presence/absence analyses.

With V trimmed by 4 bases and J by 5 bases, 7 bases remained unmatched. In germline, CDR1 is MNHEY, CDR2 SVGAGI. The CDR3 sequence is 16 residues long. For this clone: Its antigen is still unknown.

PCR primers comprised 60 Vbeta and 13 Jbeta primers. The protocol was immunoSEQ multiplex PCR, while the TCRdb copy is restricted to in-frame clones and leaves out a portion. The sample has more than 55,000 clones. The TCR originated in a woman between 35 and 50 years old in good health and CMV-seropositive. Material: PBMCs. This chain links TRBV6-5 with TRBJ2-1; TRBD2 matches at 11 bases. CDR3 coding DNA: TGTGCCAGCAGTTTCACCCTAGCGGGGGGCAACAATGAGCAGTTCTTC. This sequence encodes CASSFTLAGGNNEQFF.